Detailed here is one TCR beta chain. In the sorted-subset replicate PCRs, about 200 ng DNA, some 30,000 T cell genomes, was used. Method: immunoSEQ multiplex PCR; TCRdb's copy keeps in-frame clones and lacks some. This sample yields over a million clones, of which around 76% are seen a single time; 1.4% belongs to the top ten. This CDR3 comprises 14 residues. J was trimmed by 0 bases and V by 8 bases; bases with no gene match: 1. The germline CDR1 and CDR2 sequences are MNHNS and SASEGT. The data were taken from a study of shared clonotypes between healthy human individuals. Sequenced material: memory CD4+ T cells sorted from blood. Subset denoted: CD45RA-negative fraction. The origin of this receptor is a man between 18 and 29 years old in good health. J is TRBJ1-2 and V is TRBV6-1; 12 nucleotides agree with TRBD1. The CDR3 protein is CASGDRGPNYGYTF. For the CDR3, the DNA is TGTGCCAGCGGGGACAGGGGGCCTAACTATGGCTACACCTTC.